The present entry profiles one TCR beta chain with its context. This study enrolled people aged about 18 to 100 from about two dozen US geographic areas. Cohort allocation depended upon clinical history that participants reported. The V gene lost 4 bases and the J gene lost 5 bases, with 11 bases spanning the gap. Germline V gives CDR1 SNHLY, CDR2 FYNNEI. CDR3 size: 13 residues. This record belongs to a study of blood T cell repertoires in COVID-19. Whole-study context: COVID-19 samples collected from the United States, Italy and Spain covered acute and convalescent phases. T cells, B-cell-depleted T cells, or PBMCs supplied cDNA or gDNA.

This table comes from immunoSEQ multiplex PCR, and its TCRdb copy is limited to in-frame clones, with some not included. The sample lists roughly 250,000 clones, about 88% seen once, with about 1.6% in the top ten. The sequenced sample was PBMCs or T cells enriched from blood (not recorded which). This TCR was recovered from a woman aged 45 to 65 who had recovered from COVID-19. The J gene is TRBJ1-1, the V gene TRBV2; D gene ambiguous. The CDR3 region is CASSGWSGTEAFF. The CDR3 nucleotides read TGTGCCAGCAGTGGCTGGAGCGGGACTGAAGCTTTCTTT.